This TCR beta chain was observed in a study of control samples from healthy donors and cancer patients. The method was immunoSEQ multiplex PCR; TCRdb's version includes in-frame clones alone and lacks a portion of them. The repertoire holds 390,000 or so clones, with around 90% as singletons. The CDR3 sequence is 15 residues long. The V end was cut by 0 bases, the J end by 3 bases, with 9 bases between. CDR1 is MGHRA and CDR2 is YSYEKL in the germline V gene. V usage is TRBV4-1 and J usage is TRBJ1-5; D is undetermined. This clonotype originated in a middle-aged man with head and neck cancer. Input material: PBMCs. CDR3 bases: TGCGCCAGCAGCCAAGATCGAAGGGCCAATCAGCCCCAGCATTTT. It is translated as CASSQDRRANQPQHF.